This entry is about one T cell receptor beta chain. The data were taken from a study of blood T cell repertoires in COVID-19. V was shortened by 8 bases and J by 1 base, with 14 bases between the two germline ends. CDR1 and CDR2 from the germline V gene are SGHDN and FVKESK. CDR3 length equals 14 residues. Sequencing was performed with immunoSEQ multiplex PCR; in TCRdb, only in-frame clones are kept and a portion is missing. This table holds about 300,000 clones, roughly 90% found once. The clonotype comes from a man aged 18 to 30 who had recovered from COVID-19. V and J are TRBV14 and TRBJ2-5; D might be TRBD2 (6 bases). Sample: peripheral blood. In DNA, the CDR3 is TGTGCCAGCTCCCGGGACTTAGTCCAAGAGACCCAGTACTTC. Its protein product is CASSRDLVQETQYF.